The 31 T cell receptor beta chains presented below share a single source sample, sequenced in a study of blood T cell repertoires in COVID-19. Generated by immunoSEQ multiplex PCR, the TCRdb table keeps only in-frame clones and is missing some. The sample carries fewer than 70,000 clones, roughly 80% recorded once. Sequenced input: peripheral blood. The receptors shown here come from a man between 45 and 60 years old with active COVID-19.

The genes are TRBV27 and TRBJ2-7; 7 bases fit TRBD1. CDR1 and CDR2 (germline): MNHEY, SMNVEV (reference sequence). CDR3 length equals 15 residues. V trimming: 2 bases; J trimming: 1 base; junction bases outside the gene matches: 5. The CDR3 loop is CASSLRQGGSYEQYF. The CDR3 DNA reads TGTGCCAGCAGTTTACGACAGGGTGGGTCCTACGAGCAGTACTTC.

The V gene is TRBV6-5, the J gene TRBJ1-6; D unresolved. This CDR3 has 13 residues. Trimming took off 2 bases at V and 8 bases at J, with 7 bases between the two ends. CDR1 and CDR2 (germline): MNHEY, SVGAGI. The CDR3 DNA is TGTGCCAGCAGTTACGAGGCGGATTCACCCCTCCACTTT. It yields the protein CASSYEADSPLHF.

CDR3 protein: CASSLGLRVADTQYF. The CDR3 DNA sequence: TGTGCCAGCAGCCTGGGACTGAGAGTAGCAGATACGCAGTATTTT. The chain joins TRBV28 to TRBJ2-3, with D perhaps TRBD2 (6 bases). The V and J ends lost 6 bases and 4 bases respectively, with 17 bases between them. Germline assignment: CDR1 MDHEN and CDR2 SYDVKM. The CDR3 is 15 residues long. Supplemented by reference TRBV28 and TRBJ2-3, the full variable domain reads DVKVTQSSRYLVKRTGEKVFLECVQDMDHENMFWYRQDPGLGLRLIYFSYDVKMKEKGDIPEGYSVSREKKERFSLILESASTNQTSMYLCASSLGLRVADTQYFGPGTRLTVL.

The chain links TRBV24-1 to TRBJ2-3, with D possibly matching TRBD2 (7 bases). The CDR3 totals 14 residues. Trimming pared 4 bases from V and 10 bases from J, leaving 17 bases between. CDR1 is KGHDR and CDR2 is SFDVKD in the germline V gene. The CDR3 here is CATSERGGSTPQYF. CDR3 nucleotide sequence: TGTGCCACCAGTGAGAGGGGGGGTTCGACCCCGCAGTATTTT.

This chain joins TRBV5-6 and TRBJ2-5, with D possibly TRBD2 on 5 matching bases. The length of the CDR3 is 16 residues. Trimming pared 2 bases from V and 5 bases from J, leaving 19 bases between. Germline V gene sequence: CDR1 SGHDT, CDR2 YYEEEE. For the CDR3, the DNA is TGTGCCAGCAGCTTATTTCTTGGGCTAGCTCGGGAGACCCAGTACTTC. Translated, it gives CASSLFLGLARETQYF.

This rearrangement joins TRBV10-3 to TRBJ2-4, with 10 bases matching TRBD2. The CDR3 covers 16 residues. The ends lost 4 bases at V and 2 bases at J; junction bases unmatched: 5. CDR1 is ENHRY, CDR2 SYGVKD, per germline. CDR3: CAISAKREGSKNIQYF. In nucleotides, the CDR3 is TGTGCCATCAGTGCTAAGCGGGAGGGTTCCAAAAACATTCAGTACTTC.

The chain links TRBV6-6 to TRBJ2-6; D unclear. V lost 2 bases and J lost 4, with 9 bases in between. The CDR3 covers 15 residues. Looked up from germline, CDR1 is MNHNY and CDR2 is SVGAGI (reference sequence). The CDR3 loop is CASSYVATGANVLTF. CDR3 sequence (DNA): TGTGCCAGCAGTTACGTGGCGACAGGGGCCAACGTCCTGACTTTC.

A note on this clone: Relative to the germline gene, one junction end is altered; a read error may explain this. V usage is TRBV4-1 and J usage is TRBJ1-6, with 9 bases matching TRBD1. There are 16 residues in the CDR3. The germline gives CDR1 MGHRA, CDR2 YSYEKL. DNA for the CDR3: TGCGCCAGCCGCCAACAGGGGGCGGCCCATAATTCACCCCTCCACTTT. It is translated as CASRQQGAAHNSPLHF.

The chain couples TRBV21-1 to TRBJ2-7; the DNA was not compared with TRBD2, the D call given in the table. TRBV21-1 constitutes a pseudogene. This CDR3 contains 14 residues. The CDR3 is CAPWGGRPFYEQYF. The CDR3, as DNA: TGTGCCCCTTGGGGGGGGCGCCCCTTCTACGAGCAGTACTTC.

Only a few counts were recorded for this clone. This chain uses TRBV6-5 with TRBJ1-1; 7 bases match TRBD1. J gave up 5 bases and V 2 bases, and 8 bases lay outside the gene matches. The CDR3 has 15 residues. Germline CDR1 and CDR2: MNHEY and SVGAGI. The CDR3 spells CASSYTRTGETEAFF. The CDR3 DNA reads TGTGCCAGCAGTTACACGCGGACAGGTGAGACTGAAGCTTTCTTT.

V gene TRBV3-1 (or the pseudogene TRBV3-2) combines with J gene TRBJ2-5, with a tentative D call TRBD1 (5 bases). V was pared by 5 bases and J by 5 bases, with 12 bases between. The germline V gene encodes CDR1 LGHDT and CDR2 YNNKEL (reference sequence). CDR3 length: 13 amino acids. The CDR3 DNA sequence: TGTGCCAGCAGCGGGGCAGCCGGGGAGACCCAGTACTTC. The encoded protein is CASSGAAGETQYF.

V gene TRBV5-1 combines with J gene TRBJ1-2, with 10 bases that match TRBD1. CDR1 and CDR2 (germline): SGHRS, YFSETQ. The CDR3 extends over 15 amino acids. Trimming cost V 4 bases and J 8 bases; bases outside gene matches: 11. The CDR3, as DNA: TGCGCCAGCAGCCCAAACCGCGGGACAGGGGAAGGCTACACCTTC. This encodes CASSPNRGTGEGYTF.

Written as DNA, the CDR3 is TGTGCCAGCGCCCTAGGACTAGTAGGAGATACGCAGTATTTT. This gives the protein CASALGLVGDTQYF. The V call is TRBV7-2, the J call TRBJ2-3; 7 bases are shared with TRBD2. Looked up from germline, CDR1 is SGHTA and CDR2 is FQGNSA. V was pared by 8 bases and J by 5 bases, with 10 bases of the junction left unmatched. CDR3 length: 14 amino acids. The complete variable domain, with remaining parts taken from reference TRBV7-2 and TRBJ2-3, reads GAGVSQSPSNKVTEKGKDVELRCDPISGHTALYWYRQSLGQGLEFLIYFQGNSAPDKSGLPSDRFSAERTGGSVSTLTIQRTQQEDSAVYLCASALGLVGDTQYFGPGTRLTVL.

The genes are TRBV5-6 and TRBJ2-7; 8 bases map to TRBD1. The length of the CDR3 is 12 residues. Looked up from germline, CDR1 is SGHDT and CDR2 is YYEEEE. V shed 3 bases and J 12 bases; nucleotides not matched to a gene: 8. The CDR3 bases are TGTGCCAGCAGCTCCCACCGGGACAGGACGTACTTC. It encodes CASSSHRDRTYF.

The chain employs TRBV12-3 or TRBV12-4 and TRBJ2-2; D remains ambiguous. Deletions cut 6 bases from V and 6 bases from J, with 11 bases between. The CDR3 consists of 13 residues. CDR3 in amino acids: CASSGWRAGELFF. For the CDR3, the DNA is TGTGCCAGCAGCGGTTGGAGAGCCGGGGAGCTGTTTTTT.

The chain joins TRBV29-1 to TRBJ1-6; the match to TRBD1 covers 8 bases. Germline V gene lookup returns CDR1 SQVTM and CDR2 ANQGSEA. The CDR3 is made up of 13 amino acids. V lost 6 bases to trimming and J lost 8 bases; unmatched junction nucleotides: 6. This CDR3 reads CSVGDRKDSPLHF. The DNA for the CDR3 is TGCAGCGTAGGGGACAGGAAGGATTCACCCCTCCACTTT.

The V gene is TRBV13, the J gene TRBJ2-2, with a possible D match to TRBD1 (5 bases). The CDR3 has 13 amino acids. The germline gives CDR1 PRHDT, CDR2 FYEKMQ (reference sequence). The V end was cut by 6 bases, the J end by 6 bases, with 11 bases between. The CDR3 DNA sequence: TGTGCCAGCAGGATCCAGGGTTCCGGGGAGCTGTTTTTT. Its translation is CASRIQGSGELFF.

V and J are TRBV2 and TRBJ2-5; tentatively, D is TRBD2 (7 bases). Germline V gene data show CDR1 as SNHLY and CDR2 as FYNNEI. V was trimmed by 7 bases and J by 4 bases, leaving 16 bases between them. The CDR3 loop spans 14 amino acids. CDR3 region: CASTRGGLGETQYF. The CDR3 DNA sequence: TGTGCCAGCACCCGCGGGGGCCTGGGAGAGACCCAGTACTTC.

The chain is built from TRBV11-2 and TRBJ2-3; D possibly corresponds to TRBD2 (5 bases). In germline, CDR1 is SGHAT, CDR2 FQNNGV. The CDR3 spans 12 residues. V was pared by 2 bases and J by 9 bases, with 9 bases between. CDR3 in DNA: TGTGCCAGCAGCTTAAGCGGAGTAACGCAGTATTTT. Amino acids: CASSLSGVTQYF.

The chain recombines TRBV2 with TRBJ2-1; TRBD1 agrees at 8 bases. The V segment lost 6 bases and the J segment 2 bases; nucleotides outside the gene matches: 6. The CDR3 runs 15 residues. Germline V gene data show CDR1 as SNHLY and CDR2 as FYNNEI. The CDR3 loop is CASRDGQGAYNEQFF. CDR3 DNA sequence: TGTGCCAGCAGGGACGGACAGGGAGCCTACAATGAGCAGTTCTTC.

The chain is built from TRBV21-1 and TRBJ2-3; the table's TRBD2 call for D was not verified on the DNA. TRBV21-1 is an annotated pseudogene. The CDR3 is 12 amino acids. CDR3 region: CATWSPLDTQYF. The CDR3 coding sequence is TGTGCCACCTGGTCCCCACTGGATACGCAGTATTTT.

This chain connects TRBV11-2 to TRBJ2-7; 7 positions agree with TRBD1. The CDR3 runs 15 residues. V lost 0 bases and J lost 3; bases outside the gene matches: 5. Germline loops: CDR1 SGHAT, CDR2 FQNNGV. The CDR3: CASSLDIPGGYEQYF. CDR3 sequence (DNA): TGTGCCAGCAGCTTAGATATTCCAGGGGGCTACGAGCAGTACTTC.

This chain links TRBV27 with TRBJ2-3, with TRBD1 matching 7 bases. The CDR3 totals 15 residues. CDR1 is MNHEY, CDR2 SMNVEV, per germline (reference sequence). V was pared by 6 bases and J by 2 bases, with 8 bases of the junction left unmatched. CDR3 residues: CASRPQTGFTDTQYF. The CDR3 nucleotides are TGTGCCAGCAGACCACAGACAGGGTTCACAGATACGCAGTATTTT.

The chain uses TRBV7-2 and TRBJ2-1; 13 nucleotides agree with TRBD2. The germline gives CDR1 SGHTA, CDR2 FQGNSA. The CDR3 runs 14 residues. The V gene end was trimmed by 6 bases and the J gene end by 10 bases; junction bases not matched to a gene: 6. The CDR3 DNA sequence: TGTGCCAGCAGTCGCGGACTAGCGGGGGTCGAGCAGTTCTTC. Translated, it gives CASSRGLAGVEQFF.

V and J are TRBV6-2 or TRBV6-3 and TRBJ2-6, with unresolved D. Germline-derived CDR1 and CDR2 are MNHEY and SVGEGT. This CDR3 comprises 15 residues. The ends were cut back, 5 bases at V and 4 bases at J, with 12 bases in the middle. The CDR3 nucleotides read TGTGCCAGCAGTCCCACTATAACAGGGGCCAACGTCCTGACTTTC. This sequence encodes CASSPTITGANVLTF.

V and J are TRBV7-6 and TRBJ2-1; TRBD2 agrees at 10 bases. The CDR3 runs to 15 residues. Germline loops: CDR1 SGHVS, CDR2 FNYEAQ. The ends lost 5 bases at V and 1 base at J; junction bases unmatched: 2. The CDR3: CASSGSGRSYNEQFF. DNA for the CDR3: TGTGCCAGCAGCGGTAGCGGGAGGTCCTACAATGAGCAGTTCTTC.

This chain links TRBV5-1 with TRBJ1-2; D gene ambiguous. CDR3 length equals 13 residues. CDR1 and CDR2 from the germline V gene are SGHRS and YFSETQ. Trimming took off 2 bases at V and 5 bases at J, with 10 bases between the two ends. CDR3 sequence reads: CASSLTDPYGYTF. CDR3 in DNA: TGCGCCAGCAGCTTAACAGACCCTTATGGCTACACCTTC.

This clone was counted a few times. V usage is TRBV30 and J usage is TRBJ2-7; D not resolved. The CDR3 spans 12 residues. CDR1 and CDR2 (germline): GTSNPN, SVGIG (reference sequence). Trimming took 7 bases from V and 2 from J, leaving 12 bases between them. The CDR3 reads CAYVGRTYEQYF. In DNA form, the CDR3 reads TGTGCCTACGTGGGCCGAACCTACGAGCAGTACTTC.

The DNA of the CDR3 is TGTGCCAGCAGCCCTGATCCGGATCAGCCCCAGCATTTT. Translation gives CASSPDPDQPQHF. V is TRBV5-6 and J is TRBJ1-5, with D unclear. This CDR3 has 13 residues. Germline V CDR1 and CDR2: SGHDT, YYEEEE. Trimming stripped 4 bases from V and 5 bases from J, with 10 bases between.

This clone has a handful of counts. V and J are TRBV19 and TRBJ2-7, with 7 nucleotides matching TRBD1. The J segment lost 4 bases and the V segment lost 5 bases, leaving 8 bases of the junction unmatched. There are 14 residues in the CDR3. Germline loops: CDR1 LNHDA, CDR2 SQIVND (reference sequence). The CDR3 DNA sequence: TGTGCCAGTAGTCCGCCGGGACAGAAGTACGAGCAGTACTTC. Protein: CASSPPGQKYEQYF. Looking up the rest from reference TRBV19 and TRBJ2-7 gives the full variable domain: DGGITQSPKYLFRKEGQNVTLSCEQNLNHDAMYWYRQDPGQGLRLIYYSQIVNDFQKGDIAEGYSVSREKKESFPLTVTSAQKNPTAFYLCASSPPGQKYEQYFGPGTRLTVT.

The V call is TRBV24-1, the J call TRBJ1-5, with a possible D match to TRBD1 (5 bases). The CDR3 sequence is 14 residues long. V was clipped by 4 bases and J by 11 bases, with 17 bases between them. Germline assignment: CDR1 KGHDR and CDR2 SFDVKD. DNA of the CDR3: TGTGCCACCAGTGACCCGGGCAGGGAAGAGGCCCAGCATTTT. Amino acid sequence: CATSDPGREEAQHF.